This T cell receptor beta chain was captured in a study of blood T cell repertoires in COVID-19. At the level of the study: COVID-19 samples, acute and convalescent, were from the United States, Italy and Spain.

The CDR3 runs to 15 residues. Germline CDR1 reads LGHDT; CDR2 reads YNNKEL (reference sequence). V was clipped by 2 bases and J by 3 bases; unmatched bases: 5. In the study's own analysis: Counts of nucleated cells, estimated from reference gene primer amplification, were obtained. Repertoires were generated with immunoSEQ multiplex PCR, while TCRdb's copy carries only in-frame clones and drops some. The V and J calls and clone size were taken over from that table, and D and trimming were inferred from the DNA. The profile covers roughly 520,000 clones, with over 75% appearing a single time and over 1.5% taken by the ten largest.

The clonotype originates from a woman in her thirties or forties who had recovered from COVID-19. V is TRBV3-1 (or the pseudogene TRBV3-2) and J is TRBJ1-2, with 8 bases that match TRBD1. The sequencing sample was made of PBMCs or T cells enriched from blood (not recorded which). This CDR3 is CASSQLSGGHYGYTF. CDR3 nucleotides: TGTGCCAGCAGCCAACTCTCAGGGGGCCACTATGGCTACACCTTC.